The 15 T cell receptor beta chains presented below share a single source sample, sequenced in a study of T-cell reconstitution after alpha-beta-depleted transplantation in children. Unique molecular identifiers were incorporated into the prepared TCRbeta library. MiXCR, applied by TCRdb to the PCR reads, yields one record per CDR3 protein. Here the sample spans 700,000 to 850,000 distinct CDR3 sequences, approximately 15% being singletons. Sequenced here: PBMCs, mostly from graft donor cells, sampled 360 days after TCRalphabeta/CD19-depleted stem cell transplant. All receptors come from a male patient between 5 and 17 years old who had a stem cell transplant for acute lymphoblastic leukemia, so the T cells may come from the graft donor.

The rearrangement joins TRBV14 to TRBJ2-3; D is undetermined. The CDR3 totals 16 residues. Germline CDR1 is SGHDN and CDR2 is FVKESK. V shed 4 bases and J shed 0 bases, with 14 bases lying between them. CDR3 protein: CASSPSLLASTDTQYF. The CDR3 DNA is TGTGCCAGCAGCCCCTCTCTTTTGGCTAGCACAGATACGCAGTATTTT.

This clonotype showed up just a few times. The rearrangement joins TRBV5-1 to TRBJ1-1; 7 nucleotides line up with TRBD1. The germline V gene has CDR1 SGHRS and CDR2 YFSETQ. The CDR3 has 16 amino acids. V shed 3 bases, J shed 4 bases, and the junction held 12 bases outside the gene matches. The CDR3 is CASSSMTGRLSTEAFF. CDR3 nucleotides: TGCGCCAGCAGCTCGATGACAGGGAGATTGAGCACTGAAGCTTTCTTT. Full variable domain (rest looked up from reference TRBV5-1 and TRBJ1-1): KAGVTQTPRYLIKTRGQQVTLSCSPISGHRSVSWYQQTPGQGLQFLFEYFSETQRNKGNFPGRFSGRQFSNSRSEMNVSTLELGDSALYLCASSSMTGRLSTEAFFGQGTRLTVV.

This chain joins TRBV29-1 and TRBJ2-3; TRBD2 matches 10 bases. CDR3 length equals 16 residues. CDR1 and CDR2 (germline): SQVTM, ANQGSEA. V dropped 4 bases and J dropped 4; count of bases not matched to a gene: 11. DNA of the CDR3: TGCAGCGTTGTGCCTAGCGGGAGTCTTCCCCCAGATACGCAGTATTTT. Translating it yields CSVVPSGSLPPDTQYF.

This clonotype was counted between two and nine times. This chain links TRBV5-8 with TRBJ2-3; D is unclear. Germline loops: CDR1 SGHTS, CDR2 YDEGEE. This CDR3 is built from 17 residues. V lost 1 base and J lost 1, with 16 bases in between. CDR3 nucleotide sequence: TGTGCCAGCAGCTTGTTCAAGGGTCCTACTCGCACAGATACGCAGTATTTT. Its translation is CASSLFKGPTRTDTQYF.

This clonotype appeared a few times. Here the CDR3 DNA reads TGTGCCATCAGGCCTCACGGGGAGAGGGTCTACGAGCAGTACTTC. This gives the protein CAIRPHGERVYEQYF. J is TRBJ2-7 and V is TRBV10-3, with D maybe TRBD2 (5 bases). CDR3 size: 15 residues. The V end was cut by 6 bases, the J end by 3 bases, with 18 bases between. Germline-derived CDR1 and CDR2 are ENHRY and SYGVKD.

This clonotype was detected ten times or more. The rearrangement links TRBV7-9 to TRBJ2-7; D is ambiguous. The CDR3 is 12 residues long. Germline CDR1 and CDR2: SEHNR and FQNEAQ (reference sequence). Trimming stripped 4 bases from V and 4 bases from J, with 8 bases between. Here the CDR3 reads CASSSGWYEQYF. For the CDR3, the DNA is TGTGCCAGCAGCTCCGGGTGGTACGAGCAGTACTTC.

The sample holds a few counts of this clonotype. The chain has TRBV20-1 and TRBJ2-5, with unresolved D. V lost 4 bases, J lost 2 bases, and 11 bases lay in between. CDR1 DFQATT and CDR2 SNEGSKA come from the germline V gene (reference sequence). This CDR3 has 13 amino acids. CDR3: CSATRRSQETQYF. DNA for the CDR3: TGCAGTGCTACTCGGCGGTCACAAGAGACCCAGTACTTC.

There are a few counts of this clonotype. The chain has TRBV7-6 and TRBJ2-1, with a tentative D call TRBD1 (6 bases). Germline assignment: CDR1 SGHVS and CDR2 FNYEAQ. There are 15 residues in the CDR3. V lost 1 base and J lost 3, with 10 bases in between. CDR3 DNA: TGTGCCAGCAGCTTAGATACAGGGATCTACAATGAGCAGTTCTTC. It specifies CASSLDTGIYNEQFF.

The chain couples TRBV10-3 to TRBJ2-3, with 11 bases that match TRBD2. The germline V gene has CDR1 ENHRY and CDR2 SYGVKD. J was trimmed by 5 bases and V by 3 bases; bases with no gene match: 10. The CDR3 sequence is 17 residues long. In DNA form, the CDR3 reads TGTGCCATCAGTGATCCTCAACTAGCGGGAGATGAAGATACGCAGTATTTT. Translated, it gives CAISDPQLAGDEDTQYF.

In its sample, this clonotype was seen a few times. V gene TRBV18 combines with J gene TRBJ2-2; D is undetermined. From germline, CDR1 is KGHSH and CDR2 LQKENI. The CDR3 runs 13 residues. Trimming took 4 bases from V and 4 from J, leaving 7 bases between them. The CDR3 bases are TGTGCCAGCTCACGTGTTCCCACCGGGGAGCTGTTTTTT. Translating it yields CASSRVPTGELFF. Full variable domain (outside the CDR3, taken from reference TRBV18 and TRBJ2-2): NAGVMQNPRHLVRRRGQEARLRCSPMKGHSHVYWYRQLPEEGLKFMVYLQKENIIDESGMPKERFSAEFPKEGPSILRIQQVVRGDSAAYFCASSRVPTGELFFGEGSRLTVL.

A note on this clonotype: With a much larger clone just one base away, this may be a read error. CDR3 region: CASGDFSYNERFF. The CDR3 DNA is TGTGCCAGTGGGGATTTCTCCTACAATGAGCGGTTCTTC. The rearrangement uses TRBV27 and TRBJ2-1; D is unclear. The germline V gene has CDR1 MNHEY and CDR2 SMNVEV (reference sequence). This CDR3 has 13 residues.

J is TRBJ1-4 and V is TRBV7-6, with D tentatively TRBD1 (5 bases). V lost 3 bases and J lost 9, with 14 bases in between. Germline-derived CDR1 and CDR2 are SGHVS and FNYEAQ. The CDR3 runs to 14 residues. CDR3 in DNA: TGTGCCAGCAGCTTTGAAGGGGTTGGGCAAAAACTGTTTTTT. Its protein product is CASSFEGVGQKLFF.

This rearrangement joins TRBV4-1 to TRBJ1-2; TRBD1 agrees at 7 bases. The germline V gene has CDR1 MGHRA and CDR2 YSYEKL. The CDR3 loop spans 17 amino acids. V dropped 4 bases and J dropped 0; count of bases not matched to a gene: 11. Here the CDR3 reads CASSRDLNRGTNYGYTF. CDR3 nucleotides: TGCGCCAGCAGCCGCGACCTAAACAGGGGCACTAACTATGGCTACACCTTC.

Only one count was recorded for this clonotype. The rearrangement links TRBV5-1 to TRBJ2-1; D possibly corresponds to TRBD2 (5 bases). V dropped 0 bases and J dropped 10 bases, with 17 bases sitting between them. Per the germline V gene, CDR1 is SGHRS and CDR2 is YFSETQ. The CDR3 has 15 amino acids. The CDR3 DNA reads as TGCGCCAGCAGCTTGGTGAAAACCCTAGCAAACGAGCAGTTCTTC. This sequence encodes CASSLVKTLANEQFF.

The V call is TRBV9, the J call TRBJ2-2; weak D call: TRBD1 (6 bases). Trimming left V 3 bases short and J 1 base short, with 22 bases between. Germline V lookup: CDR1 SGDLS, CDR2 YYNGEE. This CDR3 region has 19 residues. CDR3 sequence (DNA): TGTGCCAGCAGCGAGGCCGAAGGGGGTTTCTGGGTGAACACCGGGGAGCTGTTTTTT. Protein: CASSEAEGGFWVNTGELFF.